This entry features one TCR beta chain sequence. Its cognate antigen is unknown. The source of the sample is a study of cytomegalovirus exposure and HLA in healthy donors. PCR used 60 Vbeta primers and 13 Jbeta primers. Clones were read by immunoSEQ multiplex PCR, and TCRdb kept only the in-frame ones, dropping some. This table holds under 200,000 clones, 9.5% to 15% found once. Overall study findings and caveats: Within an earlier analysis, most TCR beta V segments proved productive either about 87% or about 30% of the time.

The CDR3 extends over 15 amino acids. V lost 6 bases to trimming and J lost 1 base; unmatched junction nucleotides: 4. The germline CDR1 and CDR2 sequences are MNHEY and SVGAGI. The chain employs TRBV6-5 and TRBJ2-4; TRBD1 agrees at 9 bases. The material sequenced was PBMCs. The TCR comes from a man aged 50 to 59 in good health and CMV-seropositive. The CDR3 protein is CASSLDRGAKNIQYF. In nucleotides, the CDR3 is TGTGCCAGCAGCCTCGACAGGGGGGCCAAAAACATTCAGTACTTC.